This T cell receptor (beta chain) was captured in a study of blood T cell repertoires in COVID-19. Study summary: Sample material is recorded as cDNA or gDNA derived from T cells, B-cell-depleted T cells, or PBMCs.

Generated by immunoSEQ multiplex PCR, the TCRdb table keeps only in-frame clones and is missing some. The sample lists around 350,000 clones; around nine tenths were seen once. Germline CDR1 reads MDHEN; CDR2 reads SYDVKM. J gave up 2 bases and V 5 bases, and 15 bases lay outside the gene matches. The CDR3 runs 20 residues. The genes are TRBV28 and TRBJ2-6, with 10 bases that match TRBD1. The sequenced material came from peripheral blood. This receptor was identified in a human donor in a cohort sampled during active COVID-19. CDR3 nucleotides: TGTGCCAGCAGTCCCCACCCCGGACAGGGGGATTGGGCTGGGGCCAACGTCCTGACTTTC. It is translated as CASSPHPGQGDWAGANVLTF.